This TCR beta chain stems from a study of shared clonotypes between healthy human individuals. Study-wide results and limits: Donors were few, which limited the genetic and exposure-history diversity represented.

Details on this clone: Its antigen is not known.

TCRdb's table, derived via immunoSEQ multiplex PCR, lists solely in-frame clones and lacks some. The table includes roughly 1,600,000 clones, around 98.5% detected once. All donors qualified as healthy HIV-negative adults and had experienced no recent acute infections or vaccinations. V was pared by 5 bases and J by 4 bases, with 5 bases of the junction left unmatched. The CDR3 runs 14 residues. Germline CDR1 reads KGHSH; CDR2 reads LQKENI. V is TRBV18 and J is TRBJ2-5, with 9 positions matching TRBD1. This clonotype was sampled from a man younger than 40 in good health. The sequenced sample consisted of naive CD4+ T cells sorted from blood. Subset defined: CD45RA+ positively selected. CDR3 residues: CASSFTGGGETQYF. The CDR3 bases are TGTGCCAGCTCATTTACAGGGGGCGGAGAGACCCAGTACTTC.